This T cell receptor (beta chain) was found in a study of cytomegalovirus exposure and HLA in healthy donors. In regard to this clone: Its antigen is as yet unknown.

Study-wide results and caveats: The productive fraction for most TCR beta V segments was about 90% or about 30% in an earlier analysis.

While unrecorded immune exposures were likely, the donors were nominally healthy when sampled. The V end lost 8 bases, the J end lost 4 bases, and 9 bases lay between the germline ends. CDR1 is SEHNR and CDR2 is FQNEAQ in the germline V gene (reference sequence). The CDR3 loop spans 12 amino acids. PCR used 60 Vbeta primers and 13 Jbeta primers. The data were produced by immunoSEQ multiplex PCR, yet TCRdb's version contains in-frame clones alone and is incomplete. The table records around 100,000 clones, about 69% of them present only once. V is TRBV7-9 and J is TRBJ2-1; the D is unclear. The clonotype originates from a woman younger than 35 in good health and CMV-seropositive. What was sequenced was PBMCs. The CDR3 here is CASLYTYNEQFF. The CDR3 DNA sequence: TGTGCCAGCTTGTACACGTACAATGAGCAGTTCTTC.